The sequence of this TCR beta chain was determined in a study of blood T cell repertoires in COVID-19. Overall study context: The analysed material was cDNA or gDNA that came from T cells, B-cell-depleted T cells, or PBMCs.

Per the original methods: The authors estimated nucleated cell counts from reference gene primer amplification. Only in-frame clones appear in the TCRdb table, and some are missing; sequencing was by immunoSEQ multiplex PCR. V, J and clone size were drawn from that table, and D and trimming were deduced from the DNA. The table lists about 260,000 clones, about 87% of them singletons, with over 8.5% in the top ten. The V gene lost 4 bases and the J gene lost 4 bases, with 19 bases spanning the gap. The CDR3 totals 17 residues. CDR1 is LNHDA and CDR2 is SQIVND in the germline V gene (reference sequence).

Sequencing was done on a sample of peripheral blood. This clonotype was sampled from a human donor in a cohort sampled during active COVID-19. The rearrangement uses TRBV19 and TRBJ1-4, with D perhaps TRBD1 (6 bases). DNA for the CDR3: TGTGCCAGTAGTACCAACAGGGTTTTGCTGAGTAATGAAAAACTGTTTTTT. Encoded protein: CASSTNRVLLSNEKLFF.